This T cell receptor (beta chain) was observed in a study of identical twins. About this clonotype: Its target is unknown.

The donor group consisted entirely of healthy Caucasians. TCRdb reprocessed the 5' RACE reads with MiXCR, giving one entry per CDR3 protein. The table has some 1,600,000 distinct CDR3 sequences, roughly a third seen once; the top ten hold 0.25% to 0.3%. Whole-study results and caveats: Whereas memory repertoires showed no such difference, abundant cord blood beta clonotypes carried fewer insertions.

Trimming cost V 0 bases and J 0 bases; bases outside gene matches: 13. The CDR3 spans 21 residues. Germline V gene sequence: CDR1 DFQATT, CDR2 SNEGSKA (reference sequence). The J gene is TRBJ2-1, the V gene TRBV20-1; 14 nucleotides match TRBD2. The material sequenced was cord blood. The clonotype comes from a newborn girl in good health. CDR3 amino acids: CSARDVPGLAGAKFSYNEQFF. CDR3 in DNA: TGCAGTGCTAGAGATGTCCCGGGACTAGCGGGGGCAAAGTTCTCCTACAATGAGCAGTTCTTC.